A single sample gave rise to the 30 T cell receptor beta chains below, sequenced in a study of T cells in Graves' hyperthyroidism and ophthalmopathy. Amplified TCR beta CDR3 regions came from RNA transcripts. The HTBI primer set served for first-round RT-PCR of the TCR CDR3. TCRdb fed the multiplex PCR reads into MiXCR, producing one record per CDR3 protein. The sample lists around 300,000 distinct CDR3 sequences, under 30% occurring once. The specimen was blood. Receptors originate from a man between 35 and 55 years old with Graves' hyperthyroidism that later progressed to Graves' ophthalmopathy.

V usage is TRBV27 and J usage is TRBJ2-6; 10 bases map to TRBD2. The ends lost 2 bases at V and 0 bases at J; junction bases unmatched: 7. The CDR3 runs to 19 residues. Looked up from germline, CDR1 is MNHEY and CDR2 is SMNVEV (reference sequence). The CDR3 reads CASSLETSGPLSGANVLTF. The CDR3 DNA reads TGTGCCAGCAGTTTAGAGACTAGCGGGCCCCTCTCTGGGGCCAACGTCCTGACTTTC.

The J gene is TRBJ2-7, the V gene TRBV30; either TRBD1 or TRBD2 may supply D (7 bases each). The germline V gene encodes CDR1 GTSNPN and CDR2 SVGIG (reference sequence). The CDR3 sequence is 13 residues long. V lost 2 bases to trimming and J lost 5 bases, with 13 bases between them. The CDR3 region has the DNA TGTGCCTGGAGTTGGCAGGGGGGGAACGAGCAGTACTTC. Translation gives CAWSWQGGNEQYF.

Ten or more counts support this clonotype. The rearrangement uses TRBV19 and TRBJ2-7; no clear D gene. Germline CDR1 and CDR2: LNHDA and SQIVND (reference sequence). Trimming removed 1 base from V and 3 bases from J, with 7 bases in between. This CDR3 comprises 13 residues. CDR3 sequence reads: CASSIGPGYEQYF. The CDR3 DNA reads as TGTGCCAGTAGTATAGGTCCGGGCTACGAGCAGTACTTC. Filled out from reference TRBV19 and TRBJ2-7, the complete variable domain reads DGGITQSPKYLFRKEGQNVTLSCEQNLNHDAMYWYRQDPGQGLRLIYYSQIVNDFQKGDIAEGYSVSREKKESFPLTVTSAQKNPTAFYLCASSIGPGYEQYFGPGTRLTVT.

This chain connects TRBV19 to TRBJ2-3; 11 nucleotides agree with TRBD2. From germline, CDR1 is LNHDA and CDR2 SQIVND (reference sequence). V dropped 3 bases and J dropped 0; count of bases not matched to a gene: 8. The CDR3 has 18 residues. The DNA for the CDR3 is TGTGCCAGTAGTATGGCTAGCGGGAGGCTTACTAGCACAGATACGCAGTATTTT. Amino acid sequence: CASSMASGRLTSTDTQYF.

This clonotype was found many times. This chain links TRBV5-6 with TRBJ2-7; weak D call: TRBD1 (5 bases). The CDR3 is 16 residues long. Trimming removed 4 bases from V and 3 bases from J, with 20 bases in between. Germline CDR1 reads SGHDT; CDR2 reads YYEEEE. The CDR3 loop reads CASSLEQALGLYEQYF. The CDR3 nucleotides are TGTGCCAGCAGCCTAGAACAGGCCCTCGGCCTCTACGAGCAGTACTTC.

The rearrangement links TRBV7-6 to TRBJ1-1; D is unresolved. The CDR3 length is 16 residues. The V end was cut by 0 bases, the J end by 1 base, with 12 bases between. Germline V gene lookup returns CDR1 SGHVS and CDR2 FNYEAQ. The CDR3 nucleotides are TGTGCCAGCAGCTTAGCGAATCCCTCGAGGAACACTGAAGCTTTCTTT. Amino acid sequence: CASSLANPSRNTEAFF.

The chain carries TRBV11-2 and TRBJ2-5; D may be TRBD1 (5 bases). CDR1 is SGHAT and CDR2 is FQNNGV in the germline V gene. Trimming shortened V by 0 bases and J by 9 bases, and 11 bases separated the two germline ends. There are 13 residues in the CDR3. The CDR3 nucleotides are TGTGCCAGCAGCTTAGATCGCCTCAGGGCCCAGTACTTC. Translating it yields CASSLDRLRAQYF.

In this sample, this clonotype turned up many times. The rearrangement joins TRBV12-3 or TRBV12-4 to TRBJ2-4, with D possibly TRBD2 on 6 matching bases. The CDR3 extends over 16 amino acids. V was cut by 6 bases and J by 0 bases, with 15 bases left in between. CDR3 coding DNA: TGTGCCAGCAGCCTTCATAGCGGAATAGCCAAAAACATTCAGTACTTC. Translating it yields CASSLHSGIAKNIQYF.

This clonotype occurred a few times. The chain couples TRBV11-3 to TRBJ2-5; 9 bases map to TRBD1. With 2 bases clipped from V and 5 bases from J, the junction kept 3 bases outside the gene matches. Germline assignment: CDR1 SGHNT and CDR2 YENEEA. The CDR3 is made up of 14 amino acids. This CDR3 is CASSLSGTGETQYF. CDR3 nucleotides: TGTGCCAGCAGCTTATCCGGGACAGGGGAGACCCAGTACTTC.

This clonotype showed up many times. The chain carries TRBV12-3 or TRBV12-4 and TRBJ2-2; D gene uncertain. This CDR3 has 13 amino acids. Trimming removed 3 bases from V and 5 bases from J, with 7 bases in between. This chain's CDR3 is CASSFFRTGELFF. The CDR3 DNA is TGTGCCAGCAGTTTCTTTAGGACCGGGGAGCTGTTTTTT.

The sample holds many counts of this clonotype. This CDR3 reads CASSPGLPPETQYF. Written as DNA, the CDR3 is TGTGCCAGCAGCCCCGGACTACCCCCAGAGACCCAGTACTTC. This rearrangement joins TRBV14 to TRBJ2-5, with a weak D call TRBD2 (6 bases). Deletions cut 4 bases from V and 4 bases from J, with 13 bases between. Germline-derived CDR1 and CDR2 are SGHDN and FVKESK. This CDR3 is 14 amino acids long.

This clonotype was recorded many times. The chain uses TRBV7-2 and TRBJ2-7, with TRBD2 as a possible D gene (5 bases). V gave up 1 base and J gave up 2 bases, with 9 bases separating them. Per germline, CDR1 SGHTA and CDR2 FQGNSA. CDR3 size: 14 residues. CDR3 coding DNA: TGTGCCAGCAGCTTAGAGAGCGGACCCTACGAGCAGTACTTC. The encoded protein is CASSLESGPYEQYF. Together with reference TRBV7-2 and TRBJ2-7, the CDR3 gives the full variable domain: GAGVSQSPSNKVTEKGKDVELRCDPISGHTALYWYRQSLGQGLEFLIYFQGNSAPDKSGLPSDRFSAERTGGSVSTLTIQRTQQEDSAVYLCASSLESGPYEQYFGPGTRLTVT.

This clonotype occurred many times. The chain employs TRBV3-1 and TRBJ1-1, with 7 nucleotides matching TRBD1. Germline V lookup: CDR1 LGHDT, CDR2 YNNKEL (reference sequence). Germline trimming cut 0 bases from V and 0 bases from J; bases unmatched to any gene: 10. This CDR3 is 18 amino acids long. CDR3 region: CASSQDPQGGAMNTEAFF. CDR3 nucleotides: TGTGCCAGCAGCCAAGATCCCCAGGGGGGGGCCATGAACACTGAAGCTTTCTTT. Supplemented by reference TRBV3-1 and TRBJ1-1, the full variable domain reads DTAVSQTPKYLVTQMGNDKSIKCEQNLGHDTMYWYKQDSKKFLKIMFSYNNKELIINETVPNRFSPKSPDKAHLNLHINSLELGDSAVYFCASSQDPQGGAMNTEAFFGQGTRLTVV.

This clonotype was seen repeatedly, ten times or more. V is TRBV28 and J is TRBJ2-7; 11 nucleotides align to TRBD1. The germline V gene encodes CDR1 MDHEN and CDR2 SYDVKM. V lost 6 bases to trimming and J lost 6 bases; unmatched junction nucleotides: 19. This CDR3 is built from 18 residues. Written as DNA, the CDR3 is TGTGCCAGCAGCACGGGACAGGGGGGGTATAATCAACCATTCGAGCAGTACTTC. Its protein product is CASSTGQGGYNQPFEQYF. The whole variable domain, filled in from reference TRBV28 and TRBJ2-7, reads DVKVTQSSRYLVKRTGEKVFLECVQDMDHENMFWYRQDPGLGLRLIYFSYDVKMKEKGDIPEGYSVSREKKERFSLILESASTNQTSMYLCASSTGQGGYNQPFEQYFGPGTRLTVT.

This chain links TRBV6-2 or TRBV6-3 with TRBJ2-7, with TRBD1 matching 7 bases. J lost 0 bases, V lost 0 bases, and 11 bases had no gene match. This CDR3 is built from 18 residues. Germline CDR1 MNHEY, CDR2 SVGEGT. CDR3 sequence (DNA): TGTGCCAGCAGTTACTCCGTTACCGGGACAGAAAGCTCCTACGAGCAGTACTTC. It yields the protein CASSYSVTGTESSYEQYF.

This clonotype was counted only a few times. At one end the junction does not follow the germline gene, possibly because of a read error. The chain recombines TRBV6-2 or TRBV6-3 with TRBJ1-1; D is perhaps TRBD1 (5 bases). CDR1 MNHEY and CDR2 SVGEGT come from the germline V gene. The CDR3 extends over 16 amino acids. The CDR3 spells CASNRMSRALKTEAFF. DNA for the CDR3: TGTGCCAGCAACCGTATGAGCAGGGCCCTGAAGACTGAAGCTTTCTTT.

This clonotype was seen ten or more times. This chain joins TRBV18 and TRBJ2-5; 7 positions agree with TRBD1. This CDR3 is built from 15 residues. Per germline, CDR1 KGHSH and CDR2 LQKENI. Trimming removed 5 bases from V and 5 bases from J; junction bases left unmatched: 11. CDR3: CASSFRTGEGETQYF. DNA for the CDR3: TGTGCCAGCTCATTTCGGACAGGAGAGGGGGAGACCCAGTACTTC.

This clonotype has a count of ten or more. The V gene is TRBV6-1, the J gene TRBJ1-5, with a tentative D call TRBD1 (5 bases). CDR1 MNHNS and CDR2 SASEGT come from the germline V gene. Between the trimmed V and J ends, which lost 1 base and 0 bases, there was a span of 13 bases. This CDR3 is built from 17 residues. CDR3 in DNA: TGTGCCAGCAGTGAAGGCGGGGGGATTCATAGCAATCAGCCCCAGCATTTT. Translation gives CASSEGGGIHSNQPQHF.

This chain connects TRBV4-3 to TRBJ1-3; 11 positions agree with TRBD1. In germline, CDR1 is LGHNA, CDR2 YSLEER. The CDR3 consists of 17 residues. The trim removed 2 bases at V and 3 bases at J, leaving 6 bases unmatched. CDR3 in amino acids: CASSQTGQGASGNTIYF. In DNA form, the CDR3 reads TGCGCCAGCAGCCAAACAGGACAGGGGGCCAGTGGAAACACCATATATTTT.

This clonotype was seen at least ten times. The chain joins TRBV14 to TRBJ1-2; 7 bases are a match to TRBD1. The germline V gene has CDR1 SGHDN and CDR2 FVKESK. Germline trimming cut 2 bases from V and 4 bases from J; bases unmatched to any gene: 7. CDR3 length: 15 residues. CDR3 in amino acids: CASSQSGRDSYGYTF. CDR3 sequence (DNA): TGTGCCAGCAGCCAATCCGGCCGGGACAGCTATGGCTACACCTTC.

At least ten counts were recorded for this clonotype. The rearrangement joins TRBV6-5 to TRBJ1-1, with a possible D match to TRBD1 (6 bases). V dropped 11 bases and J dropped 3 bases, with 16 bases sitting between them. This CDR3 is 13 amino acids long. Germline CDR1 is MNHEY and CDR2 is SVGAGI. This CDR3 is CAGRQVVDTEAFF. DNA for the CDR3: TGTGCCGGTAGACAGGTTGTCGACACTGAAGCTTTCTTT.

The rearrangement links TRBV4-2 to TRBJ1-5, with TRBD1 as a possible D gene (6 bases). Looked up from germline, CDR1 is LGHNA and CDR2 is YNFKEQ. Trimming shortened V by 0 bases and J by 6 bases, and 12 bases separated the two germline ends. This CDR3 is built from 15 residues. CDR3: CASSQDPGAGQPQHF. The CDR3 nucleotides read TGTGCCAGCAGCCAAGACCCAGGGGCTGGTCAGCCCCAGCATTTT.

This clonotype was seen ten or more times. The V and J genes are TRBV11-1 and TRBJ2-2; 14 bases line up with TRBD2. In germline, CDR1 is SGHAT, CDR2 FQDESV (reference sequence). This CDR3 is 20 amino acids long. V gave up 0 bases and J gave up 7 bases; unmatched junction bases: 13. The CDR3 DNA follows: TGTGCCAGCAGCTTAGCTGTACCGGGACTAGCGGGAGTAACAGACGGGGAGCTGTTTTTT. Translation: CASSLAVPGLAGVTDGELFF. Looking up the rest from reference TRBV11-1 and TRBJ2-2 gives the full variable domain: EAEVAQSPRYKITEKSQAVAFWCDPISGHATLYWYRQILGQGPELLVQFQDESVVDDSQLPKDRFSAERLKGVDSTLKIQPAELGDSAMYLCASSLAVPGLAGVTDGELFFGEGSRLTVL.

This chain connects TRBV6-1 to TRBJ2-7; TRBD1 agrees at 7 bases. Germline-derived CDR1 and CDR2 are MNHNS and SASEGT. The CDR3 loop spans 13 amino acids. V was pared by 4 bases and J by 4 bases, with 4 bases of the junction left unmatched. The CDR3, as DNA: TGTGCCAGCAGTGCGGACAGGAAGTACGAGCAGTACTTC. This sequence encodes CASSADRKYEQYF.

This clonotype was counted many times. The chain recombines TRBV2 with TRBJ2-2; possibly TRBD1 for D (6 bases). Germline CDR1 SNHLY, CDR2 FYNNEI. The CDR3 length is 15 residues. V was pared by 4 bases and J by 2 bases, with 11 bases between. The chain's CDR3 is CASSVWTDNTGELFF. CDR3 nucleotide sequence: TGTGCCAGCAGTGTTTGGACAGACAACACCGGGGAGCTGTTTTTT.

This clonotype was detected ten times or more. The chain recombines TRBV20-1 with TRBJ2-7; D gene unclear. The germline V gene encodes CDR1 DFQATT and CDR2 SNEGSKA (reference sequence). There are 11 residues in the CDR3. Trimming removed 2 bases at V and 3 bases at J, with 5 bases between. In DNA form, the CDR3 reads TGCAGTGCTAGAACAATCTACGAGCAGTACTTC. Protein product: CSARTIYEQYF.

This clonotype has more than one count but fewer than ten. This rearrangement joins TRBV10-3 to TRBJ2-7; 7 bases align to TRBD2. The CDR3 has 13 residues. Trimming removed 6 bases from V and 5 bases from J; junction bases left unmatched: 7. Germline CDR1 and CDR2: ENHRY and SYGVKD. CDR3 sequence: CAIRREGSHEQYF. DNA for the CDR3: TGTGCCATCAGGAGGGAGGGTTCCCACGAGCAGTACTTC.

Many counts were recorded for this clonotype. The rearrangement links TRBV24-1 to TRBJ1-2; D not resolved. Germline CDR1 is KGHDR and CDR2 is SFDVKD. The CDR3 runs 13 residues. V lost 5 bases and J lost 7, with 13 bases in between. The CDR3 DNA reads TGTGCCACCAGTGTCTCCCTGACCACTGGCTACACCTTC. Residues: CATSVSLTTGYTF.

The chain is built from TRBV6-1 and TRBJ2-7, with D hard to call. Germline CDR1 MNHNS, CDR2 SASEGT. The V end lost 7 bases, the J end lost 3 bases, and 19 bases lay between the germline ends. CDR3 length: 15 amino acids. CDR3 nucleotide sequence: TGTGCCAGCACCGGACGCGCAGTCCTAAACTACGAGCAGTACTTC. Encoded protein: CASTGRAVLNYEQYF.

The genes are TRBV20-1 and TRBJ2-7, with 7 positions matching TRBD1. J lost 0 bases, V lost 6 bases, and 8 bases had no gene match. Germline CDR1 and CDR2: DFQATT and SNEGSKA (reference sequence). The length of the CDR3 is 14 residues. Here the CDR3 DNA reads TGCAGTGCAAGGGGGCCAGACAACTCCTACGAGCAGTACTTC. This encodes CSARGPDNSYEQYF.